One and the same sample provided the 22 T cell receptor beta chains below, sequenced in a study of T cell changes during pregnancy in multiple sclerosis. Profiling relied on immunoSEQ multiplex PCR, and the TCRdb table lists in-frame clones only, not all of them. The sample records around 36,000 clones, about 92% being singletons. Sequencing was performed on CD8+ T cells from peripheral blood mononuclear cells, taken in the first trimester of pregnancy. These receptor sequences come from a female donor with multiple sclerosis, enrolled in a pregnancy study.

V is TRBV7-9 and J is TRBJ1-4; 7 bases match TRBD1. The length of the CDR3 is 16 residues. Germline CDR1 reads SEHNR; CDR2 reads FQNEAQ (reference sequence). The J segment lost 8 bases and the V segment lost 0 bases, leaving 9 bases of the junction unmatched. The CDR3 loop reads CASSLAILTGEEKLFF. The CDR3 DNA is TGTGCCAGCAGCTTAGCGATCCTAACAGGGGAAGAAAAACTGTTTTTT.

V gene TRBV2 combines with J gene TRBJ1-1; D is perhaps TRBD1 (5 bases). Germline values: CDR1 SNHLY, CDR2 FYNNEI. V dropped 6 bases and J dropped 7 bases, with 15 bases sitting between them. This CDR3 contains 13 residues. The CDR3 is CASSEQGPSEAFF. CDR3 nucleotide sequence: TGTGCCAGCAGCGAGCAGGGCCCTAGTGAAGCTTTCTTT.

This clone came up once. The rearrangement links TRBV19 to TRBJ1-4, with D possibly matching TRBD1 (6 bases). The V end was cut by 8 bases, the J end by 8 bases, with 12 bases between. The CDR3 runs to 12 residues. CDR1 LNHDA and CDR2 SQIVND come from the germline V gene (reference sequence). The CDR3 loop reads CASHRVGEKLFF. CDR3 nucleotides: TGTGCCAGTCACAGGGTGGGAGAAAAACTGTTTTTT.

The chain links TRBV20-1 to TRBJ2-1, with unresolved D. Germline V gene sequence: CDR1 DFQATT, CDR2 SNEGSKA (reference sequence). Trimming pared 2 bases from V and 4 bases from J, leaving 3 bases between. The CDR3 spans 11 residues. The CDR3 loop reads CSARLYNEQFF. The CDR3, as DNA: TGCAGTGCTAGACTATACAATGAGCAGTTCTTC.

V gene TRBV6-1 combines with J gene TRBJ2-1; 14 bases fit TRBD2. Trimming took 6 bases from V and 7 from J; bases not matched to a gene: 5. CDR1 MNHNS and CDR2 SASEGT come from the germline V gene. The CDR3 has 15 amino acids. This CDR3 is CASRVGLAGGNEQFF. DNA for the CDR3: TGTGCCAGCAGGGTAGGACTAGCGGGGGGTAATGAGCAGTTCTTC.

The gene calls are TRBV7-3 and TRBJ2-1; possible D gene TRBD2, 6 bases. The CDR3 extends over 15 amino acids. CDR1 is SGHTA and CDR2 is FQGTGA in the germline V gene. Trimming took off 2 bases at V and 5 bases at J, with 13 bases between the two ends. DNA of the CDR3: TGTGCCAGCAGCTTATCCTCGGGGGAGGACAATGAGCAGTTCTTC. Translating gives CASSLSSGEDNEQFF.

The chain combines TRBV4-1 with TRBJ1-1; the D gene is possibly TRBD1 (5 bases). Germline V lookup: CDR1 MGHRA, CDR2 YSYEKL. V shed 2 bases and J shed 2 bases, with 9 bases lying between them. The CDR3 loop spans 14 amino acids. CDR3 amino acids: CASSQYDRNTEAFF. The CDR3 DNA reads as TGCGCCAGCAGCCAATATGACAGAAACACTGAAGCTTTCTTT.

This chain joins TRBV11-2 and TRBJ1-1; tentatively, D is TRBD1 (6 bases). In germline, CDR1 is SGHAT, CDR2 FQNNGV. V shed 6 bases and J shed 1 base, with 9 bases lying between them. The CDR3 totals 13 residues. DNA of the CDR3: TGTGCCAGCAGTCAGGGGACGAACACTGAAGCTTTCTTT. Residues: CASSQGTNTEAFF.

On this clone itself: Distinct nucleotide sequences in the sample also encode this CDR3. V gene TRBV6-5 combines with J gene TRBJ1-1; a possible D gene is TRBD1 (5 bases). CDR1 is MNHEY and CDR2 is SVGAGI in the germline V gene. This CDR3 region has 12 residues. Trimming stripped 8 bases from V and 5 bases from J, with 12 bases between. The chain's CDR3 is CASLRGGTEAFF. DNA for the CDR3: TGTGCCAGCCTCCGGGGGGGGACTGAAGCTTTCTTT.

The chain employs TRBV7-9 and TRBJ1-1; 9 nucleotides agree with TRBD1. There are 14 residues in the CDR3. With 10 bases clipped from V and 7 bases from J, the junction kept 13 bases outside the gene matches. CDR1 is SEHNR and CDR2 is FQNEAQ in the germline V gene (reference sequence). This CDR3 reads CATEQGARSGEAFF. As DNA, the CDR3 is TGTGCCACAGAACAGGGGGCCCGATCTGGTGAAGCTTTCTTT.

This rearrangement joins TRBV27 to TRBJ2-5, with D possibly being TRBD1 (6 bases). The length of the CDR3 is 16 residues. V lost 8 bases and J 4 bases, leaving 23 bases between the germline ends. Germline V gives CDR1 MNHEY, CDR2 SMNVEV (reference sequence). CDR3 bases: TGTGCCAGCCCAATGATCGGCGTTAAAGGGGGAGAGACCCAGTACTTC. Protein: CASPMIGVKGGETQYF.

The rearrangement joins TRBV7-9 to TRBJ2-5; tentatively, D is TRBD2 (6 bases). The CDR3 totals 15 residues. Germline V CDR1 and CDR2: SEHNR, FQNEAQ (reference sequence). The germline V and J ends were trimmed by 5 bases and 5 bases, with 18 bases remaining between them. DNA for the CDR3: TGTGCCAGCAGCGGAACCGGGACTCCAGGGGAGACCCAGTACTTC. Protein: CASSGTGTPGETQYF.

The CDR3 is CASSYSRIEGYTF. The CDR3 nucleotides are TGTGCCAGCAGTTACTCGAGGATAGAGGGCTACACCTTC. V and J are TRBV6-5 and TRBJ1-2, with unresolved D. This CDR3 is built from 13 residues. The germline CDR1 and CDR2 sequences are MNHEY and SVGAGI. Deletions cut 0 bases from V and 8 bases from J, with 10 bases between.

The rearrangement links TRBV6-6 to TRBJ2-3; D remains unclear. Germline V lookup: CDR1 MNHNY, CDR2 SVGAGI (reference sequence). The ends were cut back, 6 bases at V and 8 bases at J, with 18 bases in the middle. This CDR3 region has 14 residues. The CDR3 DNA sequence: TGTGCCAGCAGCCCCCGGGTCCCCGAGTTTACGCAGTATTTT. Translated, it gives CASSPRVPEFTQYF.

The chain joins TRBV27 to TRBJ1-2; 10 bases are shared with TRBD1. The CDR3 contains 15 residues. Per the germline V gene, CDR1 is MNHEY and CDR2 is SMNVEV (reference sequence). V trimming: 1 base; J trimming: 7 bases; junction bases outside the gene matches: 6. The CDR3 DNA follows: TGTGCCAGCAGTTTATTGCCGGGACAGGGGATTGGCTACACCTTC. Residues: CASSLLPGQGIGYTF.

The chain combines TRBV18 with TRBJ1-1; 9 positions match TRBD1. V trimming: 4 bases; J trimming: 7 bases; junction bases outside the gene matches: 7. Germline V gene data show CDR1 as KGHSH and CDR2 as LQKENI. CDR3 length: 14 amino acids. The CDR3 sequence is CASSLGDRDCEAFF. Written as DNA, the CDR3 is TGTGCCAGCTCACTCGGGGACAGGGACTGTGAAGCTTTCTTT. The variable domain in full, completed from reference TRBV18 and TRBJ1-1, reads NAGVMQNPRHLVRRRGQEARLRCSPMKGHSHVYWYRQLPEEGLKFMVYLQKENIIDESGMPKERFSAEFPKEGPSILRIQQVVRGDSAAYFCASSLGDRDCEAFFGQGTRLTVV.

The chain uses TRBV6-1 and TRBJ2-2; D is uncertain. In germline, CDR1 is MNHNS, CDR2 SASEGT. V was trimmed by 9 bases and J by 4 bases, leaving 12 bases between them. CDR3 length: 13 residues. CDR3 sequence reads: CARAADLTGELFF. Written as DNA, the CDR3 is TGTGCCAGGGCGGCAGATCTCACCGGGGAGCTGTTTTTT.

The rearrangement uses TRBV29-1 and TRBJ1-1; D may be TRBD1 (6 bases). This CDR3 is 11 amino acids long. The V gene lost 1 base and the J gene lost 10 bases, with 10 bases spanning the gap. Looked up from germline, CDR1 is SQVTM and CDR2 is ANQGSEA. CDR3 in amino acids: CSVEVNRAAFF. CDR3 sequence (DNA): TGCAGCGTTGAAGTTAACAGGGCAGCTTTCTTT.

The J gene is TRBJ2-1, the V gene TRBV5-1, with a weak D call TRBD2 (6 bases). Trimming took off 0 bases at V and 2 bases at J, with 9 bases between the two ends. The CDR3 has 15 residues. Germline loops: CDR1 SGHRS, CDR2 YFSETQ. CDR3 residues: CASSLAGGTYNEQFF. Written as DNA, the CDR3 is TGCGCCAGCAGCTTGGCCGGGGGAACCTACAATGAGCAGTTCTTC. Filled out from reference TRBV5-1 and TRBJ2-1, the complete variable domain reads KAGVTQTPRYLIKTRGQQVTLSCSPISGHRSVSWYQQTPGQGLQFLFEYFSETQRNKGNFPGRFSGRQFSNSRSEMNVSTLELGDSALYLCASSLAGGTYNEQFFGPGTRLTVL.

The gene calls are TRBV7-3 and TRBJ2-1; no firm D call. This CDR3 is built from 13 residues. V was clipped by 4 bases and J by 4 bases, with 8 bases between them. Germline assignment: CDR1 SGHTA and CDR2 FQGTGA. CDR3 nucleotide sequence: TGTGCCAGCAGCTCGACTGGTTACAATGAGCAGTTCTTC. This translates into CASSSTGYNEQFF.

Of note for this clone: The junction differs from germline at one of its ends, possibly a read error. The V and J genes are TRBV27 and TRBJ2-4; D perhaps matches TRBD1 (9 bases). In germline, CDR1 is MNHEY, CDR2 SMNVEV (reference sequence). The CDR3 has 18 residues. The CDR3 nucleotides read TGTGCCAGCCGTTTTATTACGGGGGGGACAGGGTTCGAAAACATTCAGTACTTC. It is translated as CASRFITGGTGFENIQYF.

The chain combines TRBV11-3 with TRBJ1-1; possibly TRBD1 for D (6 bases). Trimming pared 5 bases from V and 0 bases from J, leaving 13 bases between. Germline CDR1 and CDR2: SGHNT and YENEEA. The CDR3 sequence is 15 residues long. This CDR3 reads CASSEGGAVNTEAFF. The CDR3 DNA follows: TGTGCCAGCAGCGAGGGGGGGGCGGTGAACACTGAAGCTTTCTTT.